The T cell receptor beta chain under discussion was sequenced for a study of early T cells in non-severe SARS-CoV-2 infection. Overall study findings and caveats: In VDJdb matching, anti-spike CD8 responses were favored while private and CD4 specificities went missing.

As regards this clonotype: Antigen specificity is unknown.

Germline V gene data show CDR1 as SQVTM and CDR2 as ANQGSEA. The CDR3 consists of 14 residues. The library protocol tagged individual cDNA molecules with unique molecular identifiers. A single record per CDR3 protein comes from TCRdb applying MiXCR to the 5' RACE reads. Of about 40,000 distinct CDR3 sequences listed, under 6.5% are singletons. The clonotype comes from an adult who was a healthcare worker with PCR-confirmed SARS-CoV-2 infection or an uninfected control (not recorded which). The source material was whole blood. The rearrangement uses TRBV29-1 and TRBJ1-3; D is unclear. The CDR3 spells CRGEGRPDGNTIYF. CDR3 coding DNA: TGCAGGGGTGAGGGCCGGCCTGATGGAAACACCATATATTTT.